Reported below is one TCR beta chain. Every TCR cDNA molecule bore its own unique molecular identifier. One entry per CDR3 protein results from TCRdb running MiXCR on the 5' RACE reads. This table holds around 47,000 distinct CDR3 sequences, around 7.7% found once. The CDR3 is 12 amino acids. V was pared by 6 bases and J by 7 bases, with 3 bases of the junction left unmatched. Germline V gene sequence: CDR1 LGHDT, CDR2 YNNKEL (reference sequence). The sample comes from a study of spatial heterogeneity in lung cancer. On the study more broadly: The average appearance count of each unique TCR and UMI combination in raw reads was more than 9.5.

The time point denotes: blood at routine non-recurrence follow-up after resection. Whole RNA, isolated from tumor, nontumor lung or frozen PBMC, was sequenced without prior sorting. The sample consisted of PBMCs, taken at follow-up. The gene calls are TRBV3-1 and TRBJ2-5, with 9 bases lining up with TRBD2. The TCR was taken from a female donor with early-stage non-small cell lung cancer. CDR3 residues: CASRGLAGTQYF. CDR3 DNA sequence: TGTGCCAGCAGGGGACTAGCCGGGACCCAGTACTTC.